This entry describes one T cell receptor beta chain. These data come from a study of blood T cell repertoires in COVID-19. Whole-study context: Acute and convalescent COVID-19 samples came from the United States, Italy and Spain. The analysed material was cDNA or gDNA that came from T cells, B-cell-depleted T cells, or PBMCs.

Libraries were prepared by immunoSEQ multiplex PCR; TCRdb keeps only in-frame clonotypes and omits some of them. The profile shows 150,000 to 170,000 clones, about 85% of them singletons. CDR1 is MNHNY, CDR2 SVGAGI, per germline (reference sequence). CDR3 length: 12 residues. The V end lost 5 bases, the J end lost 7 bases, and 8 bases lay between the germline ends. This clonotype was sampled from a man aged 60 to 75 with COVID-19, enrolled during active disease. Sequencing was carried out using peripheral blood. V gene TRBV6-6 combines with J gene TRBJ1-4; no clear D gene. The CDR3 loop reads CASSRGGEKLFF. The CDR3 DNA is TGTGCCAGCAGTCGGGGAGGTGAAAAACTGTTTTTT.